Below are 10 T cell receptor beta chains sequenced from a single sample in a study of blood T cell repertoires in COVID-19. Profiled with immunoSEQ multiplex PCR; TCRdb holds only in-frame clones, not every one. The sample holds approximately 150,000 clones, about nine tenths seen once. Input material: peripheral blood. The receptors originated from an older woman with active or convalescent COVID-19.

CDR3 sequence: CASSPPGQTYYEQYF. The CDR3 DNA reads TGTGCCAGCAGTCCCCCGGGACAGACATACTACGAGCAGTACTTC. The chain has TRBV6-5 and TRBJ2-7, with 7 nucleotides matching TRBD1. CDR1 and CDR2 (germline): MNHEY, SVGAGI. The trim removed 5 bases at V and 3 bases at J, leaving 10 bases unmatched. The CDR3 length is 15 residues.

V usage is TRBV7-9 and J usage is TRBJ1-3; the D gene is possibly TRBD1 (6 bases). Germline V gene data show CDR1 as SEHNR and CDR2 as FQNEAQ (reference sequence). Trimming cost V 6 bases and J 3 bases, with 18 bases left between them. The length of the CDR3 is 16 residues. CDR3 nucleotide sequence: TGTGCCAGCAGAAAAAACAGGGATCTCTTTGGAAACACCATATATTTT. This sequence encodes CASRKNRDLFGNTIYF.

This chain links TRBV5-4 with TRBJ1-5; possibly TRBD1 for D (5 bases). V was clipped by 1 base and J by 7 bases, with 9 bases between them. CDR1 and CDR2 (germline): SGHNT, YYREEE (reference sequence). The CDR3 length is 13 residues. CDR3 coding DNA: TGTGCCAGCAGCTTGTATCAGGGCCAGCCCCAGCATTTT. Its protein is CASSLYQGQPQHF.

The CDR3 bases are TGTGCCAGCAGCCAAGAGGACAGGGGTATGTTTAGTTCCCAGCCCCAGCATTTT. Its translation is CASSQEDRGMFSSQPQHF. The V call is TRBV3-1 (or the pseudogene TRBV3-2), the J call TRBJ1-5, with 9 bases identical to TRBD1. The trim removed 0 bases at V and 7 bases at J, leaving 13 bases unmatched. CDR3 length: 18 amino acids. Per the germline V gene, CDR1 is LGHDT and CDR2 is YNNKEL (reference sequence).

The rearrangement uses TRBV4-3 and TRBJ2-3; D may be TRBD2 (6 bases). The CDR3 is 14 residues long. Germline CDR1 and CDR2: LGHNA and YSLEER. The germline V and J ends were trimmed by 3 bases and 4 bases, with 11 bases remaining between them. CDR3 nucleotide sequence: TGCGCCAGCAGCCAGACCCCTAGCGCAGATACGCAGTATTTT. Translation gives CASSQTPSADTQYF.

The chain has TRBV7-6 and TRBJ2-1; 13 nucleotides match TRBD2. Germline assignment: CDR1 SGHVS and CDR2 FNYEAQ. The CDR3 consists of 16 residues. J was trimmed by 6 bases and V by 3 bases; bases with no gene match: 5. The CDR3 sequence: CASSFYTSGGANEQFF. CDR3 nucleotides: TGTGCCAGCAGCTTTTATACTAGCGGGGGGGCCAATGAGCAGTTCTTC.

The V gene is TRBV9, the J gene TRBJ1-3, with D uncertain. V lost 4 bases and J 4 bases, leaving 12 bases between the germline ends. CDR3 size: 14 residues. The V gene's germline CDR1 is SGDLS and CDR2 YYNGEE. In DNA, the CDR3 is TGTGCCAGCAGCCCGGGAATAGAGGGAAACACCATATATTTT. Its translation is CASSPGIEGNTIYF.

This clone was seen only once. The chain is built from TRBV2 and TRBJ1-3; 7 nucleotides align to TRBD1. With V trimmed by 6 bases and J by 4 bases, 6 bases remained unmatched. The CDR3 is 14 residues long. The germline V gene encodes CDR1 SNHLY and CDR2 FYNNEI. This CDR3 reads CASSPGTVGNTIYF. The CDR3 nucleotides are TGTGCCAGCAGCCCCGGGACAGTCGGAAACACCATATATTTT.

J is TRBJ2-3 and V is TRBV3-1 (or the pseudogene TRBV3-2); the match to TRBD2 covers 13 bases. Germline V gene data show CDR1 as LGHDT and CDR2 as YNNKEL (reference sequence). V was clipped by 4 bases and J by 1 base; unmatched bases: 8. This CDR3 is built from 18 residues. CDR3 sequence reads: CASSLGTSGVTGTDTQYF. CDR3 DNA: TGTGCCAGCAGCCTCGGGACTAGCGGGGTTACTGGCACAGATACGCAGTATTTT.

J is TRBJ2-7 and V is TRBV19, with a weak D call TRBD1 (6 bases). Trimming shortened V by 6 bases and J by 1 base, and 13 bases separated the two germline ends. This CDR3 comprises 14 residues. Germline-derived CDR1 and CDR2 are LNHDA and SQIVND (reference sequence). The CDR3 protein is CASSQLTGSYEQYF. The CDR3 bases are TGTGCCAGTAGCCAACTGACAGGTTCCTACGAGCAGTACTTC.